Given below is one T cell receptor (beta chain) in context. Cohorts were assigned according to the clinical history that participants reported. In Cohort 3, a recovered donor had either two negative PCRs, clearance, or symptom resolution. The data belong to a study of blood T cell repertoires in COVID-19. About the research overall: PBMCs, B-cell-depleted T cells, or T cells were the source of the cDNA or gDNA that made up the material.

In the authors' workflow: Amplification with reference gene primers provided the estimates of nucleated cell counts. Generated by immunoSEQ multiplex PCR, the TCRdb table keeps only in-frame clones and is missing some. V and J calls and clone size are given by that table; D and trimming were obtained from the DNA. In the table there are fewer than 600,000 clones, around 87% of which are singletons. Germline CDR1 and CDR2: SGHKS and YYEKEE (reference sequence). This CDR3 is built from 14 residues. V was clipped by 2 bases and J by 4 bases, with 10 bases between them. The genes are TRBV5-5 and TRBJ1-5, with a weak D call TRBD1 (5 bases). This sequence originates from a woman aged 40 to 50 who had recovered from COVID-19. Source material: PBMCs or T cells enriched from blood (not recorded which). The CDR3 loop reads CASSFGQGNQPQHF. The DNA of the CDR3 is TGTGCCAGCAGCTTTGGGCAGGGAAATCAGCCCCAGCATTTT.